This entry lists 30 T cell receptor beta chains sequenced from one sample in a study of blood T cells in healthy people across ages. Next came a second PCR, run for 7 to 11 cycles, which used a sample-barcoded 5' primer along with a J-beta primer mix. TCRdb called the 5' RACE reads again in MiXCR, with one record for every CDR3 protein. This sample has under 800,000 distinct CDR3 sequences, with about 21% found just once. Sequencing input: blood. Receptors were obtained from a man in his 70s in good health.

The gene calls are TRBV4-1 and TRBJ1-5; D uncertain. Trimming shortened V by 1 base and J by 5 bases, and 9 bases separated the two germline ends. Germline assignment: CDR1 MGHRA and CDR2 YSYEKL. The CDR3 extends over 14 amino acids. CDR3 in amino acids: CASSQVGDYQPQHF. Here the CDR3 DNA reads TGCGCCAGCAGCCAAGTGGGAGACTATCAGCCCCAGCATTTT.

This clonotype was picked up a small number of times. V gene TRBV9 combines with J gene TRBJ2-6; D not resolved. Per germline, CDR1 SGDLS and CDR2 YYNGEE. This CDR3 is built from 17 residues. V was trimmed by 0 bases and J by 1 base, leaving 11 bases between them. In nucleotides, the CDR3 is TGTGCCAGCAGCGTAGACTTTGAGAGGTCTGGGGCCAACGTCCTGACTTTC. Translation: CASSVDFERSGANVLTF.

This clonotype was counted between two and nine times. The chain couples TRBV6-6 to TRBJ2-7; perhaps TRBD1 as D (6 bases). Germline V gene sequence: CDR1 MNHNY, CDR2 SVGAGI (reference sequence). The CDR3 extends over 12 amino acids. V lost 11 bases to trimming and J lost 0 bases, with 11 bases between them. CDR3 coding DNA: TGTGCCCTCGGACAGAGCTCCTACGAGCAGTACTTC. Translating gives CALGQSSYEQYF.

This clonotype was seen more than once but under ten times. CDR3 sequence: CASNRGGLNMNTEAFF. The CDR3 DNA sequence: TGCGCCAGCAACAGGGGTGGGCTCAACATGAACACTGAAGCTTTCTTT. J is TRBJ1-1 and V is TRBV5-1, with TRBD1 identical over 7 bases. This CDR3 is built from 16 residues. V lost 6 bases to trimming and J lost 0 bases; unmatched junction nucleotides: 11. Germline V gives CDR1 SGHRS, CDR2 YFSETQ. The variable domain in full, with the rest retrieved from reference TRBV5-1 and TRBJ1-1, is KAGVTQTPRYLIKTRGQQVTLSCSPISGHRSVSWYQQTPGQGLQFLFEYFSETQRNKGNFPGRFSGRQFSNSRSEMNVSTLELGDSALYLCASNRGGLNMNTEAFFGQGTRLTVV.

The J gene is TRBJ2-6, the V gene TRBV12-3 or TRBV12-4; D uncertain. V lost 5 bases and J lost 0, with 11 bases in between. The CDR3 contains 16 residues. CDR3 sequence reads: CASSHRARSGANVLTF. The CDR3 nucleotides are TGTGCCAGCAGTCACCGGGCCCGCTCTGGGGCCAACGTCCTGACTTTC.

The gene calls are TRBV12-5 and TRBJ2-3; TRBD1 matches 8 bases. The J segment lost 1 base and the V segment lost 5 bases, leaving 5 bases of the junction unmatched. The CDR3 has 15 residues. CDR1 LGHNT and CDR2 FRNRAP come from the germline V gene. The CDR3 DNA reads as TGTGCTAGTGGTCAGACAGGGGAAGGCACAGATACGCAGTATTTT. Its translation: CASGQTGEGTDTQYF.

As DNA, the CDR3 is TGCAGCGTTGCGCCACGTAATGAGCAGTTCTTC. Protein: CSVAPRNEQFF. The chain uses TRBV29-1 and TRBJ2-1; the D is unclear. V was pared by 4 bases and J by 7 bases, with 8 bases between. Per germline, CDR1 SQVTM and CDR2 ANQGSEA. This CDR3 spans 11 amino acids.

The table lists this clonotype with a few counts. The J gene is TRBJ1-1, the V gene TRBV18, with a possible D match to TRBD1 (5 bases). Looked up from germline, CDR1 is KGHSH and CDR2 is LQKENI. This CDR3 spans 15 amino acids. Between the trimmed V and J ends, which lost 1 base and 1 base, there was a span of 10 bases. In DNA, the CDR3 is TGTGCCAGCTCACCACGGGGGGAGGGGAACACTGAAGCTTTCTTT. Its protein is CASSPRGEGNTEAFF.

At least ten counts were recorded for this clonotype. The final CDR3 position lacks the conserved phenylalanine or tryptophan, pointing to a likely read error. No DNA is shown, since the ends of the CDR3 on it are uncertain; the CDR3 is the one TCRdb lists. The chain uses TRBV10-3 and TRBJ2-5; the table's D call TRBD2 went unverified against the DNA. Germline CDR1 is ENHRY and CDR2 is SYGVKD. The CDR3 region is 17 residues in length, termini included. The CDR3 loop reads CAISWDPAKGPSTDDQL.

This clonotype was observed a handful of times. At one end the junction does not follow the germline gene, possibly because of a read error. The chain employs TRBV24-1 and TRBJ2-5; D gene uncertain. The CDR3 spans 12 residues. Germline lookup yields CDR1 KGHDR and CDR2 SFDVKD. The CDR3 DNA reads as TGTGCCACCAGCACCCGGCAAGGGACCCAGTACTTC. It codes for CATSTRQGTQYF.

The gene calls are TRBV20-1 and TRBJ2-3, with 8 nucleotides matching TRBD2. The CDR3 is 15 amino acids. Germline-derived CDR1 and CDR2 are DFQATT and SNEGSKA (reference sequence). Trimming cost V 5 bases and J 2 bases; bases outside gene matches: 9. The CDR3 loop reads CSASSTSGVTDTQYF. As DNA, the CDR3 is TGCAGTGCTTCCTCTACTAGCGGAGTCACAGATACGCAGTATTTT.

This clonotype was recorded many times. This chain uses TRBV3-1 with TRBJ2-1; TRBD1 matches at 7 bases. The CDR3 consists of 16 residues. Unmatched junction bases numbered 9, after V lost 1 base and J lost 6 bases. Germline V lookup: CDR1 LGHDT, CDR2 YNNKEL (reference sequence). CDR3 residues: CASSQAWGQILNEQFF. CDR3 bases: TGTGCCAGCAGCCAAGCCTGGGGACAGATCCTCAATGAGCAGTTCTTC.

This clonotype showed up just a few times. The chain is built from TRBV20-1 and TRBJ2-1; 11 nucleotides line up with TRBD2. V trimming: 5 bases; J trimming: 5 bases; junction bases outside the gene matches: 8. This CDR3 comprises 15 residues. Germline V gene lookup returns CDR1 DFQATT and CDR2 SNEGSKA (reference sequence). The CDR3 sequence: CSALSGRATHNEQFF. Here the CDR3 DNA reads TGCAGTGCTCTTAGCGGGAGGGCTACGCACAATGAGCAGTTCTTC.

The J gene is TRBJ2-5, the V gene TRBV7-9, with TRBD1 matching over 7 bases. The germline V gene encodes CDR1 SEHNR and CDR2 FQNEAQ (reference sequence). V shed 4 bases, J shed 5 bases, and the junction held 4 bases outside the gene matches. This CDR3 has 13 residues. CDR3 DNA sequence: TGTGCCAGCAGCTACGACAGGGACGAGACCCAGTACTTC. Protein: CASSYDRDETQYF.

This clonotype showed up many times. The V gene is TRBV20-1, the J gene TRBJ1-2; D is possibly TRBD1 (6 bases). The ends were cut back, 7 bases at V and 4 bases at J, with 7 bases in the middle. This CDR3 has 10 residues. Looked up from germline, CDR1 is DFQATT and CDR2 is SNEGSKA (reference sequence). The CDR3 protein is CSGRGYGYTF. The DNA of the CDR3 is TGCAGTGGCAGGGGCTATGGCTACACCTTC.

The chain carries TRBV6-5 and TRBJ2-6; D uncertain. The CDR3 runs to 14 residues. V was clipped by 7 bases and J by 0 bases, with 7 bases between them. Germline V gene lookup returns CDR1 MNHEY and CDR2 SVGAGI. CDR3 DNA: TGTGCCAGCATGAATCCCTCTGGGGCCAACGTCCTGACTTTC. This sequence encodes CASMNPSGANVLTF.

The CDR3: CASGGGQTTGELFF. CDR3 DNA sequence: TGTGCTAGTGGTGGGGGACAGACCACCGGGGAGCTGTTTTTT. The genes are TRBV12-5 and TRBJ2-2; the match to TRBD1 covers 7 bases. V lost 5 bases to trimming and J lost 4 bases; unmatched junction nucleotides: 4. CDR1 and CDR2 from the germline V gene are LGHNT and FRNRAP. The CDR3 length is 14 residues.

Notes on this clonotype: Mismatch with germline at one junction end may stem from a read error. The V gene is TRBV24-1, the J gene TRBJ2-7; D is perhaps TRBD1 (6 bases). Germline CDR1 and CDR2: KGHDR and SFDVKD. This CDR3 is 13 amino acids long. The chain's CDR3 is CATSDFRRGEQHF. The CDR3 DNA reads as TGTGCCACCAGTGATTTTCGCAGGGGCGAGCAGCACTTC.

This clonotype came up a few times. This sequence joins TRBV10-3 and TRBJ2-2, with D perhaps matching TRBD2 (6 bases). From germline, CDR1 is ENHRY and CDR2 SYGVKD. The CDR3 loop spans 14 amino acids. The V end lost 6 bases, the J end lost 0 bases, and 8 bases lay between the germline ends. In DNA, the CDR3 is TGTGCCATCAGGCGGGACGCGAACACCGGGGAGCTGTTTTTT. Translated: CAIRRDANTGELFF.

This clonotype has more than one count but fewer than ten. This sequence joins TRBV2 and TRBJ2-2; D not certain. Germline loops: CDR1 SNHLY, CDR2 FYNNEI. The CDR3 totals 13 residues. V was cut by 6 bases and J by 5 bases, with 10 bases left in between. The CDR3 region is CASSGERTGELFF. CDR3 sequence (DNA): TGTGCCAGCAGCGGCGAGCGAACCGGGGAGCTGTTTTTT.

This clonotype was observed a single time. It may be a read error: a sequence one base away is much more abundant. This chain joins TRBV5-8 and TRBJ2-5; 9 bases are shared with TRBD2. The CDR3 is made up of 14 amino acids. Germline V gene lookup returns CDR1 SGHTS and CDR2 YDEGEE. CDR3 coding DNA: TGTGCCAGCAGCCAAGGGACTAGCCAAGGGACCCAGTACTTC. It codes for CASSQGTSQGTQYF. The entire variable domain, with the rest obtained from reference TRBV5-8 and TRBJ2-5, is as follows: EAGVTQSPTHLIKTRGQQATLRCSPISGHTSVYWYQQALGLGLQFLLWYDEGEERNRGNFPPRFSGRQFPNYSSELNVNALELEDSALYLCASSQGTSQGTQYFGPGTRLLVL.

This clonotype was found a few times. J is TRBJ2-7 and V is TRBV10-3, with D possibly being TRBD2 (5 bases). The CDR3 extends over 15 amino acids. Germline V gene lookup returns CDR1 ENHRY and CDR2 SYGVKD. V lost 3 bases to trimming and J lost 5 bases, with 17 bases between them. The CDR3 reads CAISESELVTDEQYF. The CDR3 DNA follows: TGTGCCATCAGTGAAAGTGAACTAGTGACGGACGAGCAGTACTTC.

This clonotype has a handful of counts. This chain uses TRBV4-1 with TRBJ1-4; maybe TRBD1 (5 bases). CDR3 length equals 17 residues. CDR1 MGHRA and CDR2 YSYEKL come from the germline V gene. Deletions cut 2 bases from V and 0 bases from J, with 13 bases between. The CDR3 DNA reads TGCGCCAGCAGCCAATCCGGGGGTGGGACAACTAATGAAAAACTGTTTTTT. Protein: CASSQSGGGTTNEKLFF.

There are many counts of this clonotype. The chain uses TRBV7-9 and TRBJ2-3; tentatively, D is TRBD2 (5 bases). The CDR3 is 15 amino acids. The germline V gene has CDR1 SEHNR and CDR2 FQNEAQ (reference sequence). Between the trimmed V and J ends, which lost 5 bases and 4 bases, there was a span of 16 bases. Here the CDR3 DNA reads TGTGCCAGCAGCCCAGGAGGCGCTGGGGCAGATACGCAGTATTTT. Protein: CASSPGGAGADTQYF. Full variable domain (remainder filled in from reference TRBV7-9 and TRBJ2-3): DTGVSQNPRHKITKRGQNVTFRCDPISEHNRLYWYRQTLGQGPEFLTYFQNEAQLEKSRLLSDRFSAERPKGSFSTLEIQRTEQGDSAMYLCASSPGGAGADTQYFGPGTRLTVL.

The CDR3 region is CASSFSRAATNEKLFF. DNA for the CDR3: TGTGCCAGCAGTTTTAGCAGAGCAGCAACTAATGAAAAACTGTTTTTT. The chain joins TRBV5-5 to TRBJ1-4; D ambiguous. The germline V gene encodes CDR1 SGHKS and CDR2 YYEKEE (reference sequence). This CDR3 spans 16 amino acids. Trimming cost V 5 bases and J 0 bases, with 14 bases left between them.

The genes are TRBV5-4 and TRBJ2-4; 8 bases agree with TRBD2. V was pared by 2 bases and J by 1 base, with 20 bases of the junction left unmatched. CDR3 size: 21 residues. Germline-derived CDR1 and CDR2 are SGHNT and YYREEE (reference sequence). Here the CDR3 reads CASSLDSRGGRQGSAKNIQYF. CDR3 bases: TGTGCCAGCAGCTTAGACTCTCGTGGCGGGAGGCAGGGTTCGGCCAAAAACATTCAGTACTTC.

The rearrangement uses TRBV5-1 and TRBJ2-7, with D maybe TRBD1 (7 bases). This CDR3 has 14 amino acids. Looked up from germline, CDR1 is SGHRS and CDR2 is YFSETQ. V lost 1 base and J 7 bases, leaving 15 bases between the germline ends. This chain's CDR3 is CASSLTSQGEEQYF. CDR3 DNA sequence: TGCGCCAGCAGCTTGACTAGCCAGGGGGAGGAGCAGTACTTC. Drawing the rest from reference TRBV5-1 and TRBJ2-7, the complete variable domain is KAGVTQTPRYLIKTRGQQVTLSCSPISGHRSVSWYQQTPGQGLQFLFEYFSETQRNKGNFPGRFSGRQFSNSRSEMNVSTLELGDSALYLCASSLTSQGEEQYFGPGTRLTVT.

Comments on this clonotype: The CDR3 ends on some other residue instead of the conserved phenylalanine or tryptophan, so this is likely a read error. The chain uses TRBV5-1 and TRBJ2-6, with D hard to call. Germline loops: CDR1 SGHRS, CDR2 YFSETQ. The ends were cut back, 0 bases at V and 1 base at J, with 11 bases in the middle. The CDR3 extends over 17 amino acids. The CDR3 nucleotides are TGCGCCAGCAGCTTGGGGTCATCACAATCTGGGGCCAACGTCCTGACTCTC. This codes for CASSLGSSQSGANVLTL.

This clonotype has a handful of counts. The chain combines TRBV6-6 with TRBJ1-4; maybe TRBD1 (5 bases). The germline V gene has CDR1 MNHNY and CDR2 SVGAGI (reference sequence). The CDR3 runs to 14 residues. The ends were cut back, 7 bases at V and 6 bases at J, with 15 bases in the middle. CDR3 protein: CASIPGDEYEKLFF. The CDR3 region has the DNA TGTGCCAGCATCCCCGGGGACGAGTATGAAAAACTGTTTTTT.

The V call is TRBV20-1, the J call TRBJ2-5; D is possibly TRBD1 (5 bases). The J call may be in error: the DNA end matches TRBJ2-7 better. There are 14 residues in the CDR3. Germline V gives CDR1 DFQATT, CDR2 SNEGSKA (reference sequence). The CDR3, as DNA: TGCAGTGCTAGAGATATGGACACCTCCTACGAGCAGTACGTC. It translates to CSARDMDTSYEQYV.